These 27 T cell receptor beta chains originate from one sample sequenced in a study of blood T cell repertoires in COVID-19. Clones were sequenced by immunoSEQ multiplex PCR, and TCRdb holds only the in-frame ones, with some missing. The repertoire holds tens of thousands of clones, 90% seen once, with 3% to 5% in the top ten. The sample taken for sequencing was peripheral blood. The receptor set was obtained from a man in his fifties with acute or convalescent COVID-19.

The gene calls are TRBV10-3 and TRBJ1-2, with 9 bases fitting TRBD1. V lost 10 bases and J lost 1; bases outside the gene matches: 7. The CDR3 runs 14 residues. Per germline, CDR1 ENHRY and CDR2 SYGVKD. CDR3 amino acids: CATRTGELNYGYTF. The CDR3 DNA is TGTGCCACTCGGACAGGGGAACTTAACTATGGCTACACCTTC.

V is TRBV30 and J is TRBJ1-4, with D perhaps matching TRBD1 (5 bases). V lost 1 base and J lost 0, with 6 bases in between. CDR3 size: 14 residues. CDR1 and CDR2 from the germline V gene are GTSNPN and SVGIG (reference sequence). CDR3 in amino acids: CAWSEGATNEKLFF. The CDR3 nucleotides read TGTGCCTGGAGTGAAGGGGCAACTAATGAAAAACTGTTTTTT. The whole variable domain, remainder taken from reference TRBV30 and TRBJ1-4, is SQTIHQWPATLVQPVGSPLSLECTVEGTSNPNLYWYRQAAGRGLQLLFYSVGIGQISSEVPQNLSASRPQDRQFILSSKKLLLSDSGFYLCAWSEGATNEKLFFGSGTQLSVL.

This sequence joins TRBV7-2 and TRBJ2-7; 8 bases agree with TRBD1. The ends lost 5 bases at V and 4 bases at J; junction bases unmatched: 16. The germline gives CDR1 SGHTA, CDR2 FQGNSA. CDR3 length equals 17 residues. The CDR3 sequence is CASSPTRWDRLQYEQYF. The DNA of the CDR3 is TGTGCCAGCAGCCCGACTCGATGGGACAGGTTACAGTACGAGCAGTACTTC.

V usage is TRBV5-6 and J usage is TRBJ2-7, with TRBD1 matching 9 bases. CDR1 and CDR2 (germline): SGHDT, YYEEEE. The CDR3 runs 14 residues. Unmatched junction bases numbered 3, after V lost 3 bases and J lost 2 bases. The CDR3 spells CASSSDRGAYEQYF. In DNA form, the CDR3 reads TGTGCCAGCAGCTCGGACAGGGGAGCCTACGAGCAGTACTTC.

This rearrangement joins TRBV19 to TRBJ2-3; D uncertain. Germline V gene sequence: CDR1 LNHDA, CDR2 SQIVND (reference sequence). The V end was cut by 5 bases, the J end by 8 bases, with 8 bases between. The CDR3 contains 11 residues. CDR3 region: CASSYTGTQYF. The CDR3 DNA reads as TGTGCCAGTAGTTATACGGGTACGCAGTATTTT.

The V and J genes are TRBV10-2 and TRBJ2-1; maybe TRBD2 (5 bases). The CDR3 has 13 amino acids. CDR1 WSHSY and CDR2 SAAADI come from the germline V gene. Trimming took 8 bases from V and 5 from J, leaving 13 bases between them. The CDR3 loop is CASSSLQNNEQFF. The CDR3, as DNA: TGCGCCAGCTCTAGCCTCCAAAACAATGAGCAGTTCTTC.

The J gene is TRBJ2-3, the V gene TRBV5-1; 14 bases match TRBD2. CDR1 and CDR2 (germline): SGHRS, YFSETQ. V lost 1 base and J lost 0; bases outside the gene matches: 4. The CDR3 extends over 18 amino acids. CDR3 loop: CASSLQGTSGGSTDTQYF. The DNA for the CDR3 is TGCGCCAGCAGCTTGCAAGGGACTAGCGGGGGAAGCACAGATACGCAGTATTTT.

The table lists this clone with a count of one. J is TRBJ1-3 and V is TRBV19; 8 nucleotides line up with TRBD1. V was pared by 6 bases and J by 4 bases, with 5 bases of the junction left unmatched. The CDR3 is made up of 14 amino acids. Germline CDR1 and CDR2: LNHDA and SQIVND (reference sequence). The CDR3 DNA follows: TGTGCCAGTAGCCGCGGACAGGGCGGAAACACCATATATTTT. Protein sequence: CASSRGQGGNTIYF.

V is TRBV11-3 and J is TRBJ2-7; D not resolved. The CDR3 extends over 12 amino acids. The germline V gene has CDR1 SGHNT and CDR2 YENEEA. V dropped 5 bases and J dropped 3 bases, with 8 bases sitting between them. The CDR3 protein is CASSVRNYEQYF. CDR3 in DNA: TGTGCCAGCAGCGTCAGAAACTACGAGCAGTACTTC.

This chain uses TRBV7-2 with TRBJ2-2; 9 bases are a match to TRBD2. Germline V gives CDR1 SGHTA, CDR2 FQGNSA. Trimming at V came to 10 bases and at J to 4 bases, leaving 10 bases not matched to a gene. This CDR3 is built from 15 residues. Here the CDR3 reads CATQLFSGSTGELFF. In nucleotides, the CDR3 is TGTGCCACCCAGCTGTTTAGCGGGAGCACCGGGGAGCTGTTTTTT.

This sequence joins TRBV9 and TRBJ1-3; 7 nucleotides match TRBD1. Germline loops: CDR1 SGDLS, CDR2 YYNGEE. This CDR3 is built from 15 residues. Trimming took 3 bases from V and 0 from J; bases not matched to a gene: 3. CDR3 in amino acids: CASSGRGDSGNTIYF. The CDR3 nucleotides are TGTGCCAGCAGCGGCAGGGGGGACTCTGGAAACACCATATATTTT.

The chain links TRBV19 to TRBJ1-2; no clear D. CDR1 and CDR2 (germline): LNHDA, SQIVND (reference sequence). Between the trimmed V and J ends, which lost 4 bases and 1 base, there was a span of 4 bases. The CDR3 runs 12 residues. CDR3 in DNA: TGTGCCAGTAGTAGTCTTAACTATGGCTACACCTTC. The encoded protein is CASSSLNYGYTF.

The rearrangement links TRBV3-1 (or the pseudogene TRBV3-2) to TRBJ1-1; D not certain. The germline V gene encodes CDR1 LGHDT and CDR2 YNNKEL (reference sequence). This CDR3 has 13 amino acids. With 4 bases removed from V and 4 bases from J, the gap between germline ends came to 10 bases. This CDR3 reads CASSPRPPTEAFF. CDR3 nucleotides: TGTGCCAGCAGCCCGAGGCCCCCCACTGAAGCTTTCTTT.

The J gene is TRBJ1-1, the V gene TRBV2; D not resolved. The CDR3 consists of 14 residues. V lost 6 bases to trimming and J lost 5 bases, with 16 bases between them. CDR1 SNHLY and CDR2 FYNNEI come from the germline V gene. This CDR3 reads CASRVQNAGTEAFF. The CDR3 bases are TGTGCCAGCAGGGTACAGAACGCGGGGACTGAAGCTTTCTTT.

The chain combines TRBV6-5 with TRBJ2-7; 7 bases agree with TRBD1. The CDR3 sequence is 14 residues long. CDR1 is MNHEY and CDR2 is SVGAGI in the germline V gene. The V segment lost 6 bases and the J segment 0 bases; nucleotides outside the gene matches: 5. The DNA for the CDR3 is TGTGCCAGCAGCCGACAGGGAAGCTCCTACGAGCAGTACTTC. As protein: CASSRQGSSYEQYF.

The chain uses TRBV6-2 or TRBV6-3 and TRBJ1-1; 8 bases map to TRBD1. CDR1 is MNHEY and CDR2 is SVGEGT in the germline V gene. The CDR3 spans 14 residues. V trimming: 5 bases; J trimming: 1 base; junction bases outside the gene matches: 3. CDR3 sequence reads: CASSVQGGNTEAFF. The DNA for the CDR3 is TGTGCCAGCAGTGTACAGGGGGGGAACACTGAAGCTTTCTTT.

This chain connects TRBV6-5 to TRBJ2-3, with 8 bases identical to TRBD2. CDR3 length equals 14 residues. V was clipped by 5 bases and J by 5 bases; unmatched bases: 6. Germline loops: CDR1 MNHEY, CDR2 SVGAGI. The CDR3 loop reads CASSLGLAGDTQYF. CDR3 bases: TGTGCCAGCAGTCTTGGCCTAGCGGGAGATACGCAGTATTTT.

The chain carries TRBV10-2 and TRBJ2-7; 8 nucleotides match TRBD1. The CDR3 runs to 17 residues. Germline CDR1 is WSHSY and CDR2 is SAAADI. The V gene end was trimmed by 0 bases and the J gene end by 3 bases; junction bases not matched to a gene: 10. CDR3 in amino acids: CASSESRPGTGHYEQYF. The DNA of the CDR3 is TGCGCCAGCAGTGAGTCGAGGCCCGGGACAGGCCACTACGAGCAGTACTTC.

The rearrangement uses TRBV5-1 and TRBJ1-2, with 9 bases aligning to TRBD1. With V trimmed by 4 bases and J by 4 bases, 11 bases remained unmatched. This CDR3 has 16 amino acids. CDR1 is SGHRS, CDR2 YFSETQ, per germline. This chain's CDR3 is CASSPGGQGGSYGYTF. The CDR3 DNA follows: TGCGCCAGCAGCCCGGGGGGACAGGGAGGATCCTATGGCTACACCTTC.

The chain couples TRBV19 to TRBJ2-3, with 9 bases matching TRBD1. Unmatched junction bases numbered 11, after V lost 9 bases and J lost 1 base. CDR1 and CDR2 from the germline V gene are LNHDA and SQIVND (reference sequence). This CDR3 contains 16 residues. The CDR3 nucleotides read TGTGCCAGCTCACCCCGCCGGACAGGGGGCACAGATACGCAGTATTTT. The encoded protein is CASSPRRTGGTDTQYF.

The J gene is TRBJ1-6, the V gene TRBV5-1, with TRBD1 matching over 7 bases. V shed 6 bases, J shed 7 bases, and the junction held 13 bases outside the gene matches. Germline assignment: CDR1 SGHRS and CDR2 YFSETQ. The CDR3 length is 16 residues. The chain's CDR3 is CASTLTGQERNSPLHF. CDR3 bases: TGCGCCAGCACCCTGACAGGGCAAGAAAGGAATTCACCCCTCCACTTT.

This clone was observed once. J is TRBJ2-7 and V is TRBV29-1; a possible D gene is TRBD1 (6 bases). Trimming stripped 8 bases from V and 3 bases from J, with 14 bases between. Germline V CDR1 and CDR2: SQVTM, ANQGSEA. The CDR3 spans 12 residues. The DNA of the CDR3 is TGCAGCTTTGCAGGCAGGGGCTACGAGCAGTACTTC. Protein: CSFAGRGYEQYF.

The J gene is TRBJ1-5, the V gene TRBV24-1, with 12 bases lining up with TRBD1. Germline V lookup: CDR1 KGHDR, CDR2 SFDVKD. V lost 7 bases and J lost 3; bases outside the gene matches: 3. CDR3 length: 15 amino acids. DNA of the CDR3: TGTGCCACCAGCGGGACAGGGGGCGCCAATCAGCCCCAGCATTTT. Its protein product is CATSGTGGANQPQHF.

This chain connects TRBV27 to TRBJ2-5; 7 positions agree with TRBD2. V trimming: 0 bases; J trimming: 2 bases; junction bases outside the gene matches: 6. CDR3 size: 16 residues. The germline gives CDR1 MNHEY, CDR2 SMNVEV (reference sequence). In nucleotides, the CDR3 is TGTGCCAGCAGTTTATCGGCAGCGGGAATGCAAGAGACCCAGTACTTC. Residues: CASSLSAAGMQETQYF.

The CDR3 bases are TGTGCCAGCAGCACCCCGATAGCGCCGAAGAGGTCCACCGGGGAGCTGTTTTTT. Translating gives CASSTPIAPKRSTGELFF. The J gene is TRBJ2-2, the V gene TRBV9; tentative D call: TRBD2 (5 bases). The V end was cut by 4 bases, the J end by 4 bases, with 23 bases between. This CDR3 contains 18 residues. Per germline, CDR1 SGDLS and CDR2 YYNGEE.

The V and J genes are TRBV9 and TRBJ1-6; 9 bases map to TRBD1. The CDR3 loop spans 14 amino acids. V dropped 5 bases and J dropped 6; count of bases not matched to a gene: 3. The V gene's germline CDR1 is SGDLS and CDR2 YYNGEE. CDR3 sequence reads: CASRGQGFNSPLHF. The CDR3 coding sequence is TGTGCCAGCAGAGGACAGGGGTTTAATTCACCCCTCCACTTT.

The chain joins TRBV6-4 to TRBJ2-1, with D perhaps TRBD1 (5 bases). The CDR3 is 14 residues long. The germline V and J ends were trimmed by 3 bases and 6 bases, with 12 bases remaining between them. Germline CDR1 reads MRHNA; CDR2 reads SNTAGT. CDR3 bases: TGTGCCAGCAGTGAGGATGGGGCCTTCAATGAGCAGTTCTTC. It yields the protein CASSEDGAFNEQFF.